Below are 30 T cell receptor beta chains sequenced from a single sample in a study of OX40 agonist ivuxolimab in advanced cancers. Generated by immunoSEQ multiplex PCR, the TCRdb table keeps only in-frame clones and is missing some. The sample yields tens of thousands of clones, approximately 90% seen once. The source material was CD4+ or CD8+ T cells sorted from blood, sampled in a trial of the OX40 agonist ivuxolimab. These receptors were obtained from an adult with an advanced solid tumor such as melanoma, head and neck, liver or kidney cancer.

V usage is TRBV27 and J usage is TRBJ2-2; 7 bases map to TRBD1. Germline lookup yields CDR1 MNHEY and CDR2 SMNVEV (reference sequence). With V trimmed by 8 bases and J by 6 bases, 12 bases remained unmatched. This CDR3 has 15 residues. As DNA, the CDR3 is TGTGCCAGCCATCGATCCAGGGGGAAGGCCGGGGAGCTGTTTTTT. Residues: CASHRSRGKAGELFF.

V is TRBV6-1 and J is TRBJ2-3; 8 nucleotides match TRBD1. The CDR3 is made up of 16 amino acids. V shed 2 bases and J 4 bases; nucleotides not matched to a gene: 8. Germline lookup yields CDR1 MNHNS and CDR2 SASEGT. DNA of the CDR3: TGTGCCAGCAGTGAATCGGGGGACAGGATGGCAGATACGCAGTATTTT. Protein sequence: CASSESGDRMADTQYF.

The chain carries TRBV11-2 and TRBJ2-7; TRBD1 might be the D (6 bases). Trimming cost V 2 bases and J 6 bases, with 11 bases left between them. Germline V lookup: CDR1 SGHAT, CDR2 FQNNGV. The CDR3 loop spans 13 amino acids. CDR3 sequence: CASSLQQGFEQYF. The DNA of the CDR3 is TGTGCCAGCAGCTTACAACAGGGTTTCGAGCAGTACTTC.

The chain is built from TRBV19 and TRBJ2-7; D could derive from TRBD1 or TRBD2 (6 bases each). CDR1 and CDR2 (germline): LNHDA, SQIVND (reference sequence). V was cut by 5 bases and J by 0 bases, with 11 bases left in between. The CDR3 has 14 residues. The CDR3 DNA reads TGTGCCAGTAGTCCGGGGGCAAGCTCCTACGAGCAGTACTTC. Translation gives CASSPGASSYEQYF.

This clone has only one observation. V and J are TRBV7-9 and TRBJ1-3; 10 bases are shared with TRBD1. V gave up 5 bases and J gave up 4 bases; unmatched junction bases: 8. CDR3 length: 16 amino acids. Germline V lookup: CDR1 SEHNR, CDR2 FQNEAQ (reference sequence). The CDR3 DNA reads as TGTGCCAGCAGCCTCCGACAGGGGGCGCGAGGAAACACCATATATTTT. As protein: CASSLRQGARGNTIYF.

The rearrangement links TRBV7-9 to TRBJ2-7; 8 bases align to TRBD1. J lost 6 bases, V lost 5 bases, and 6 bases had no gene match. Germline V CDR1 and CDR2: SEHNR, FQNEAQ (reference sequence). The CDR3 extends over 13 amino acids. CDR3 coding DNA: TGTGCCAGCAGCCGGACAGGGATCGGCGAGCAGTACTTC. Residues: CASSRTGIGEQYF.

This chain uses TRBV30 with TRBJ2-7, with 7 bases identical to TRBD1. The V and J ends lost 5 bases and 2 bases, in that order; junction bases with no gene match: 12. The CDR3 contains 15 residues. Germline assignment: CDR1 GTSNPN and CDR2 SVGIG (reference sequence). The CDR3 sequence: CAWSIPGGRTYEQYF. DNA for the CDR3: TGTGCCTGGTCAATCCCAGGGGGACGGACCTACGAGCAGTACTTC.

V gene TRBV19 combines with J gene TRBJ1-5, with TRBD1 identical over 7 bases. After removal of 4 bases from V and 8 bases from J, the junction contained 11 bases not matched to a gene. This CDR3 region has 15 residues. CDR1 is LNHDA, CDR2 SQIVND, per germline (reference sequence). The CDR3 sequence: CASSKGQTLVKPQHF. The CDR3 coding sequence is TGTGCCAGTAGTAAGGGACAGACCCTGGTTAAGCCCCAGCATTTT.

This clone was detected only a few times. The chain employs TRBV18 and TRBJ1-5; D is uncertain. Germline lookup yields CDR1 KGHSH and CDR2 LQKENI. V lost 5 bases to trimming and J lost 0 bases, with 17 bases between them. CDR3 length equals 17 residues. Here the CDR3 reads CASSMWHSGDSNQPQHF. CDR3 coding DNA: TGTGCCAGCTCAATGTGGCACTCCGGGGATAGCAATCAGCCCCAGCATTTT.

This clone came up a few times. The chain employs TRBV5-1 and TRBJ1-4; D may be TRBD1 (5 bases). The CDR3 length is 16 residues. V shed 0 bases and J shed 3 bases, with 12 bases lying between them. CDR1 is SGHRS and CDR2 is YFSETQ in the germline V gene. The CDR3 DNA reads as TGCGCCAGCAGCTTGGCCGAGGGGACGCCTAATGAAAAACTGTTTTTT. Amino acid sequence: CASSLAEGTPNEKLFF.

The chain joins TRBV19 to TRBJ2-7; possible D gene TRBD1, 5 bases. Germline V lookup: CDR1 LNHDA, CDR2 SQIVND (reference sequence). The CDR3 contains 13 residues. V shed 5 bases and J shed 2 bases, with 10 bases lying between them. The CDR3 DNA reads as TGTGCCAGTAGTTCGGACACCACCTACGAGCAGTACTTC. It yields the protein CASSSDTTYEQYF.

The chain carries TRBV2 and TRBJ2-7; 7 nucleotides agree with TRBD1. The germline V gene encodes CDR1 SNHLY and CDR2 FYNNEI. The length of the CDR3 is 14 residues. The ends lost 4 bases at V and 2 bases at J; junction bases unmatched: 5. CDR3 loop: CASSGGQRTYEQYF. The CDR3, as DNA: TGTGCCAGCAGTGGGGGACAGCGGACCTACGAGCAGTACTTC.

The sample holds a few counts of this clone. V usage is TRBV5-5 and J usage is TRBJ1-1; TRBD1 might be the D (5 bases). CDR3 length equals 14 residues. V was pared by 0 bases and J by 2 bases, with 8 bases between. Germline V gene lookup returns CDR1 SGHKS and CDR2 YYEKEE (reference sequence). The CDR3 here is CASSLGQINTEAFF. The CDR3 bases are TGTGCCAGCAGCTTGGGACAGATCAACACTGAAGCTTTCTTT.

The V and J genes are TRBV6-4 and TRBJ2-3; the match to TRBD2 covers 12 bases. This CDR3 has 15 amino acids. Trimming removed 2 bases from V and 6 bases from J; junction bases left unmatched: 3. Germline V gives CDR1 MRHNA, CDR2 SNTAGT. CDR3 loop: CASSDLAGGPDTQYF. CDR3 in DNA: TGTGCCAGCAGTGACCTAGCGGGGGGGCCGGATACGCAGTATTTT.

The chain joins TRBV6-5 to TRBJ2-1; 11 nucleotides line up with TRBD2. V shed 6 bases, J shed 2 bases, and the junction held 3 bases outside the gene matches. The length of the CDR3 is 15 residues. Germline V gene sequence: CDR1 MNHEY, CDR2 SVGAGI. CDR3 nucleotides: TGTGCCAGCAGATTAGCGGGGGGGCCCTACAATGAGCAGTTCTTC. This translates into CASRLAGGPYNEQFF.

V usage is TRBV2 and J usage is TRBJ1-2, with a weak D call TRBD1 (6 bases). The V gene lost 6 bases and the J gene lost 4 bases, with 15 bases spanning the gap. The CDR3 runs 14 residues. Germline CDR1 SNHLY, CDR2 FYNNEI. The CDR3, as DNA: TGTGCCAGCAGGGGGACAAGGACCCGCTATGGCTACACCTTC. Its protein is CASRGTRTRYGYTF.

The chain couples TRBV2 to TRBJ2-3; no clear D. The CDR3 has 15 amino acids. Germline V lookup: CDR1 SNHLY, CDR2 FYNNEI. V shed 0 bases and J shed 2 bases, with 9 bases lying between them. The DNA for the CDR3 is TGTGCCAGCAGTGAAGCGCGAGTCCCCACAGATACGCAGTATTTT. It codes for CASSEARVPTDTQYF.

The J gene is TRBJ1-4, the V gene TRBV5-4; D remains ambiguous. V shed 4 bases and J shed 4 bases, with 20 bases lying between them. Germline V gene sequence: CDR1 SGHNT, CDR2 YYREEE (reference sequence). The CDR3 spans 17 residues. CDR3 in amino acids: CASSVRTGIEVNEKLFF. Written as DNA, the CDR3 is TGTGCCAGCAGCGTCCGTACCGGGATCGAAGTTAATGAAAAACTGTTTTTT.

This chain links TRBV6-1 with TRBJ1-3; D is ambiguous. This CDR3 contains 13 residues. Trimming removed 7 bases at V and 0 bases at J, with 7 bases between. Germline lookup yields CDR1 MNHNS and CDR2 SASEGT. CDR3 region: CASMTVSGNTIYF. The CDR3 coding sequence is TGTGCCAGCATGACGGTCTCTGGAAACACCATATATTTT.

The CDR3 sequence is CASSFRGGYQPQHF. CDR3 coding DNA: TGTGCCAGCAGTTTCAGGGGGGGTTATCAGCCCCAGCATTTT. The chain employs TRBV28 and TRBJ1-5; 7 positions agree with TRBD1. This CDR3 comprises 14 residues. CDR1 MDHEN and CDR2 SYDVKM come from the germline V gene. V lost 3 bases to trimming and J lost 5 bases; unmatched junction nucleotides: 4.

This clone was counted a single time. The chain couples TRBV5-1 to TRBJ1-2; TRBD1 might be the D (6 bases). CDR3 length equals 14 residues. Germline values: CDR1 SGHRS, CDR2 YFSETQ. V dropped 4 bases and J dropped 6 bases, with 16 bases sitting between them. The CDR3 DNA reads TGCGCCAGCAGCGTAGGACAGAGGGTAGATGGCTACACCTTC. This gives the protein CASSVGQRVDGYTF.

The rearrangement links TRBV7-9 to TRBJ2-2; tentative D call: TRBD1 (5 bases). V gave up 1 base and J gave up 0 bases, with 6 bases separating them. Germline V gene data show CDR1 as SEHNR and CDR2 as FQNEAQ (reference sequence). CDR3 length: 15 amino acids. The CDR3 reads CASSLGQTNTGELFF. DNA for the CDR3: TGTGCCAGCAGCTTAGGACAGACGAACACCGGGGAGCTGTTTTTT.

This clone was counted a single time. The V call is TRBV7-2, the J call TRBJ1-1; TRBD1 agrees at 8 bases. There are 14 residues in the CDR3. V shed 4 bases, J shed 4 bases, and the junction held 5 bases outside the gene matches. Germline V gene lookup returns CDR1 SGHTA and CDR2 FQGNSA. CDR3 sequence: CASSSDRGGTEAFF. CDR3 in DNA: TGTGCCAGCAGCTCCGACAGGGGAGGCACTGAAGCTTTCTTT.

CDR3 in DNA: TGTGCCAGCCCGGGACAGGGGCCGCGGATCGAAAAACTGTTTTTT. Protein: CASPGQGPRIEKLFF. The V call is TRBV6-1, the J call TRBJ1-4; 10 nucleotides agree with TRBD1. This CDR3 region has 15 residues. Germline CDR1 and CDR2: MNHNS and SASEGT. Unmatched junction bases numbered 11, after V lost 8 bases and J lost 8 bases.

The rearrangement uses TRBV5-4 and TRBJ1-1, with D hard to call. V lost 4 bases and J 1 base, leaving 8 bases between the germline ends. The CDR3 extends over 13 amino acids. Germline V gene data show CDR1 as SGHNT and CDR2 as YYREEE (reference sequence). The CDR3 DNA reads TGTGCCAGCAGCCCGGAGAAGAACACTGAAGCTTTCTTT. Its protein product is CASSPEKNTEAFF.

This chain uses TRBV5-4 with TRBJ2-7; TRBD2 agrees at 7 bases. Germline-derived CDR1 and CDR2 are SGHNT and YYREEE (reference sequence). After removal of 4 bases from V and 4 bases from J, the junction contained 11 bases not matched to a gene. CDR3 length: 15 residues. CDR3 protein: CASSPGARGGYEQYF. The CDR3 DNA reads TGTGCCAGCAGCCCTGGGGCTCGCGGGGGTTACGAGCAGTACTTC.

This chain uses TRBV5-1 with TRBJ2-2; 7 nucleotides agree with TRBD1. From germline, CDR1 is SGHRS and CDR2 YFSETQ. V was pared by 0 bases and J by 4 bases, with 9 bases of the junction left unmatched. The CDR3 has 17 amino acids. The CDR3 DNA reads TGCGCCAGCAGCTTGGGGGGCTTGACAGGGCCCACCGGGGAGCTGTTTTTT. It encodes CASSLGGLTGPTGELFF.

DNA for the CDR3: TGTGCCAGCAGCCTCCGGGACAGTGGGGCCAACGTCCTGACTTTC. Translation gives CASSLRDSGANVLTF. The chain joins TRBV7-9 to TRBJ2-6; TRBD1 aligns across 7 bases. The CDR3 loop spans 15 amino acids. Germline V CDR1 and CDR2: SEHNR, FQNEAQ (reference sequence). V lost 5 bases and J lost 3; bases outside the gene matches: 4.

This CDR3 reads CASLRALGTEAFF. In nucleotides, the CDR3 is TGTGCCAGCCTCCGGGCGCTGGGCACTGAAGCTTTCTTT. The genes are TRBV4-2 and TRBJ1-1; no reliable D call. The CDR3 runs 13 residues. Trimming shortened V by 8 bases and J by 4 bases, and 14 bases separated the two germline ends. CDR1 and CDR2 from the germline V gene are LGHNA and YNFKEQ.

V usage is TRBV18 and J usage is TRBJ2-7; TRBD2 matches at 12 bases. With 4 bases clipped from V and 2 bases from J, the junction kept 9 bases outside the gene matches. The CDR3 covers 17 residues. Germline values: CDR1 KGHSH, CDR2 LQKENI. The DNA of the CDR3 is TGTGCCAGCTCACAGGGACTAGCGGGCGCCGCTGCCTACGAGCAGTACTTC. This translates into CASSQGLAGAAAYEQYF.